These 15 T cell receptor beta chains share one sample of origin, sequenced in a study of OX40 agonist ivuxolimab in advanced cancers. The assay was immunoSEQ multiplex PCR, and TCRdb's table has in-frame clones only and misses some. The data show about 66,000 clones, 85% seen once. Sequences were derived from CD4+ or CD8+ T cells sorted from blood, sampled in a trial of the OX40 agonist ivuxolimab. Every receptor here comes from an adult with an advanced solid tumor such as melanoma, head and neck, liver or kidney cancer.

For the CDR3, the DNA is TGTGCCTGGAGGGAAAAGGGACAGGGGGAAGAGCAGTACTTC. It specifies CAWREKGQGEEQYF. V usage is TRBV30 and J usage is TRBJ2-7; 11 bases fit TRBD1. Germline assignment: CDR1 GTSNPN and CDR2 SVGIG (reference sequence). CDR3 length: 14 amino acids. Losses at the gene ends were 3 bases for V and 7 bases for J; bases not matched to a gene: 8.

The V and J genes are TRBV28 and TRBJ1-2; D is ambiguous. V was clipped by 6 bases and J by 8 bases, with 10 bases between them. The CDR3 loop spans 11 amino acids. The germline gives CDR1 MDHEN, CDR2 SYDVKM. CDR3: CASRTKRGYTF. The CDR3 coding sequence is TGTGCCAGCAGGACTAAGAGAGGCTACACCTTC.

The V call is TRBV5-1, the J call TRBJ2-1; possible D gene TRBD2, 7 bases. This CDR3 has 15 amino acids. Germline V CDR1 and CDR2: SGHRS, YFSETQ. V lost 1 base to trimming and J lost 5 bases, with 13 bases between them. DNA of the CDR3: TGCGCCAGCAGCTTGCGGACGGGGGGCCACAATGAGCAGTTCTTC. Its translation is CASSLRTGGHNEQFF.

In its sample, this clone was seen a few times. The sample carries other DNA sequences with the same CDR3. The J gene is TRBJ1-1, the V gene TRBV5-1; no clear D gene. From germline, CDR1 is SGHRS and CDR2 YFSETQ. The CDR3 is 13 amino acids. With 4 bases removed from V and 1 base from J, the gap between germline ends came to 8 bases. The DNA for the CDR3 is TGCGCCAGCAGCGCTATGGAGAACACTGAAGCTTTCTTT. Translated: CASSAMENTEAFF. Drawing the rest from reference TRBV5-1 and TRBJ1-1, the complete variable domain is KAGVTQTPRYLIKTRGQQVTLSCSPISGHRSVSWYQQTPGQGLQFLFEYFSETQRNKGNFPGRFSGRQFSNSRSEMNVSTLELGDSALYLCASSAMENTEAFFGQGTRLTVV.

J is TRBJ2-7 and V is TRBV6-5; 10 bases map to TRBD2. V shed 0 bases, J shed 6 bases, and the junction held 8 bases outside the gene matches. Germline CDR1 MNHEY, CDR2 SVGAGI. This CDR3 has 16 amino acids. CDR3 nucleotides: TGTGCCAGCAGTTACTCAAGGAGCGGGAGGGACATCGAGCAGTACTTC. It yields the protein CASSYSRSGRDIEQYF.

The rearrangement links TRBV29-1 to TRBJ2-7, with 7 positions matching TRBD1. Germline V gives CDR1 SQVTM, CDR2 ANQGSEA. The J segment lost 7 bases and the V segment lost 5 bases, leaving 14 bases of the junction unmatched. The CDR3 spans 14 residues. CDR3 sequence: CSVSQTGTDTEQYF. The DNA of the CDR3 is TGCAGCGTTTCCCAGACAGGGACCGATACGGAGCAGTACTTC.

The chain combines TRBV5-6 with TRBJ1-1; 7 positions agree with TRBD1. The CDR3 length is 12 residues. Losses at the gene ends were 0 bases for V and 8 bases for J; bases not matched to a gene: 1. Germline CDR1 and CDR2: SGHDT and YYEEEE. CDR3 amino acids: CASSLGDREAFF. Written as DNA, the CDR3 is TGTGCCAGCAGCTTGGGGGACAGAGAAGCTTTCTTT.

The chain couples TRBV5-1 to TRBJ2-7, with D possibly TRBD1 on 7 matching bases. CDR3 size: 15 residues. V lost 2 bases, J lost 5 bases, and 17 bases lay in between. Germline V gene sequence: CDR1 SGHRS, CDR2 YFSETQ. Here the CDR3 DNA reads TGCGCCAGCAGCTTTAGACAGGGAGGCAATGACGAGCAGTACTTC. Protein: CASSFRQGGNDEQYF.

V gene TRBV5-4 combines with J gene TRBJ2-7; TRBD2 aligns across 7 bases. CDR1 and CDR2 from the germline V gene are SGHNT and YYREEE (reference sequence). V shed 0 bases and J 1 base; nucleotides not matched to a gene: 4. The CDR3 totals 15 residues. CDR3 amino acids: CASSLAGTISYEQYF. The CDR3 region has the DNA TGTGCCAGCAGCTTGGCCGGGACTATATCCTACGAGCAGTACTTC. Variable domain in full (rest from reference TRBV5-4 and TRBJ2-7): ETGVTQSPTHLIKTRGQQVTLRCSSQSGHNTVSWYQQALGQGPQFIFQYYREEENGRGNFPPRFSGLQFPNYSSELNVNALELDDSALYLCASSLAGTISYEQYFGPGTRLTVT.

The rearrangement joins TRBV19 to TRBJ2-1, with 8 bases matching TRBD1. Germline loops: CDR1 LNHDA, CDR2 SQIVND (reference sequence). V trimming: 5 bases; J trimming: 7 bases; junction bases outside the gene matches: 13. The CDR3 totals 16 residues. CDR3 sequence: CASSPRDRISTNEQFF. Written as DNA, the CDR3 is TGTGCCAGTAGTCCTCGGGACAGGATTTCCACGAATGAGCAGTTCTTC.

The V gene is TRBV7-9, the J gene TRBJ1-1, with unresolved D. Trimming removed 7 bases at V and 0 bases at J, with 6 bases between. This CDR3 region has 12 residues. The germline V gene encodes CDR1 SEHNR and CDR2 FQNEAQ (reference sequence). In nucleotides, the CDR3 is TGTGCCAGCAACATCTTGAACACTGAAGCTTTCTTT. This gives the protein CASNILNTEAFF.

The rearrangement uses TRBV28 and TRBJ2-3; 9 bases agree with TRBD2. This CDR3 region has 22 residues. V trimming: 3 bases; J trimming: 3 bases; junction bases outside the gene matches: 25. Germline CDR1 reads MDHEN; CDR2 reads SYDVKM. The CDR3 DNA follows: TGTGCCAGCAGTTTTTCATATTCGGTTTCCAGGGGCTCCCTAGCGGGAACAGATACGCAGTATTTT. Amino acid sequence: CASSFSYSVSRGSLAGTDTQYF.

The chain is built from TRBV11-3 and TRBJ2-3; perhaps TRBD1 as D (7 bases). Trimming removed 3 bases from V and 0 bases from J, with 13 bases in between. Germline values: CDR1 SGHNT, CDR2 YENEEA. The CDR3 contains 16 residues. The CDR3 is CASSLGPGGSTDTQYF. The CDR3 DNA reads TGTGCCAGCAGCTTGGGCCCAGGGGGGAGCACAGATACGCAGTATTTT.

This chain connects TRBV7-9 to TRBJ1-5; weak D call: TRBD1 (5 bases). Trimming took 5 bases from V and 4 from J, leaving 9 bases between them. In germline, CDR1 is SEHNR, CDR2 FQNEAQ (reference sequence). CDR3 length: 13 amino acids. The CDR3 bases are TGTGCCAGCAGCCCCGAGGGGAATCAGCCCCAGCATTTT. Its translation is CASSPEGNQPQHF.

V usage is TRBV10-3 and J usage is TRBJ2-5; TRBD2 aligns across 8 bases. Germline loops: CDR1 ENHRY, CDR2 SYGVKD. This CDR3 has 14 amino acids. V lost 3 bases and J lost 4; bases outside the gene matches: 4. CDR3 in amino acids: CAISDSSGVETQYF. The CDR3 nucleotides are TGTGCCATCAGTGACAGTAGCGGGGTAGAGACCCAGTACTTC.